One and the same sample provided the 18 T cell receptor beta chains below, sequenced in a study of identical twins. MiXCR, run by TCRdb on the 5' RACE reads, gives a single entry per CDR3 protein. The profile shows about 890,000 distinct CDR3 sequences, approximately 13% of them singletons. These data are also associated with another study on yellow fever vaccine responses in identical twins.

The sequenced sample was PBMCs. The receptors originated from a woman between 18 and 29 years old in good health.

This chain joins TRBV5-6 and TRBJ1-1, with 11 bases identical to TRBD1. V was clipped by 1 base and J by 0 bases; unmatched bases: 2. From germline, CDR1 is SGHDT and CDR2 YYEEEE. The CDR3 length is 16 residues. DNA for the CDR3: TGTGCCAGCAGCTTGAAGGACAGGGGGCTGAACACTGAAGCTTTCTTT. It translates to CASSLKDRGLNTEAFF. Drawing the rest from reference TRBV5-6 and TRBJ1-1, the complete variable domain is DAGVTQSPTHLIKTRGQQVTLRCSPKSGHDTVSWYQQALGQGPQFIFQYYEEEERQRGNFPDRFSGHQFPNYSSELNVNALLLGDSALYLCASSLKDRGLNTEAFFGQGTRLTVV.

The CDR3 DNA is TGTGCCAGCAGGGGGACTAGCGGAGTTTACGAGCAGTACGTC. The encoded protein is CASRGTSGVYEQYV. The chain recombines TRBV6-2 or TRBV6-3 with TRBJ2-7, with TRBD2 identical over 11 bases. Trimming at V came to 6 bases and at J to 4 bases, leaving 5 bases not matched to a gene. Germline CDR1 MNHEY, CDR2 SVGEGT. The CDR3 spans 14 residues.

This clonotype was found a few times. CDR3 nucleotides: TGTGCCAGCAGCCTCCGGGACTTCTCCTACAATGAGCAGTTCTTC. It yields the protein CASSLRDFSYNEQFF. The chain carries TRBV4-2 and TRBJ2-1, with TRBD2 as a possible D gene (6 bases). V shed 4 bases and J shed 0 bases, with 10 bases lying between them. The CDR3 is 15 amino acids. CDR1 LGHNA and CDR2 YNFKEQ come from the germline V gene.

The chain couples TRBV7-8 to TRBJ1-2; D call uncertain. Germline V gene sequence: CDR1 SGHVS, CDR2 FQNEAQ. This CDR3 is 14 amino acids long. Trimming left V 1 base short and J 7 bases short, with 13 bases between. This CDR3 reads CASSLGEGIGGYTF. The CDR3 DNA reads as TGTGCCAGCAGCTTAGGGGAGGGAATCGGTGGCTACACCTTC.

The rearrangement joins TRBV28 to TRBJ2-7; TRBD1 agrees at 7 bases. This CDR3 is 15 amino acids long. The germline V gene has CDR1 MDHEN and CDR2 SYDVKM. V gave up 5 bases and J gave up 2 bases; unmatched junction bases: 9. The CDR3 spells CASSPSLTGPYEQYF. In nucleotides, the CDR3 is TGTGCCAGCAGTCCCTCCTTGACAGGGCCCTACGAGCAGTACTTC.

This clonotype occurred a few times. This chain joins TRBV4-1 and TRBJ2-2, with D tentatively TRBD2 (5 bases). V lost 0 bases and J lost 0, with 14 bases in between. Germline V CDR1 and CDR2: MGHRA, YSYEKL. The CDR3 loop spans 18 amino acids. CDR3 sequence: CASSQDGTGITNTGELFF. Here the CDR3 DNA reads TGCGCCAGCAGCCAAGACGGTACCGGGATTACGAACACCGGGGAGCTGTTTTTT.

This clonotype showed up just a few times. This rearrangement joins TRBV19 to TRBJ2-1, with D tentatively TRBD2 (6 bases). CDR3 length: 15 residues. V was shortened by 5 bases and J by 8 bases, with 19 bases between the two germline ends. From germline, CDR1 is LNHDA and CDR2 SQIVND (reference sequence). CDR3 protein: CASSRGRPLLDEQFF. The CDR3 DNA reads TGTGCCAGTAGTCGGGGGAGGCCTCTTTTGGATGAGCAGTTCTTC.

The V and J genes are TRBV20-1 and TRBJ2-5; tentative D call: TRBD1 (6 bases). Germline V gene data show CDR1 as DFQATT and CDR2 as SNEGSKA (reference sequence). V was cut by 3 bases and J by 4 bases, with 15 bases left in between. This CDR3 spans 14 amino acids. The DNA for the CDR3 is TGCAGTGCTAGTCTGGACAGCTTAGGAGAGACCCAGTACTTC. This translates into CSASLDSLGETQYF.

This clonotype was recorded a few times. The genes are TRBV11-3 and TRBJ2-1; 9 bases map to TRBD1. The CDR3 length is 15 residues. The V segment lost 2 bases and the J segment 8 bases; nucleotides outside the gene matches: 7. Germline V gene lookup returns CDR1 SGHNT and CDR2 YENEEA. The CDR3 DNA sequence: TGTGCCAGCAGCTTAATTACAGGGGGCAACGATGAGCAGTTCTTC. As protein: CASSLITGGNDEQFF.

This clonotype was detected a few times. The gene calls are TRBV19 and TRBJ2-3; D possibly corresponds to TRBD2 (5 bases). V shed 3 bases and J shed 0 bases, with 7 bases lying between them. The CDR3 loop spans 14 amino acids. From germline, CDR1 is LNHDA and CDR2 SQIVND (reference sequence). This CDR3 is CASSMGGSTDTQYF. The CDR3 DNA follows: TGTGCCAGTAGTATGGGCGGGAGCACAGATACGCAGTATTTT.

A few counts support this clonotype. The chain is built from TRBV5-1 and TRBJ2-1; 7 bases agree with TRBD1. V dropped 0 bases and J dropped 6; count of bases not matched to a gene: 3. The CDR3 has 14 residues. CDR1 is SGHRS and CDR2 is YFSETQ in the germline V gene. The CDR3 nucleotides read TGCGCCAGCAGCTTGGACAGGACAGGCAATGAGCAGTTCTTC. Its translation is CASSLDRTGNEQFF.

This clonotype was seen repeatedly, ten times or more. This chain joins TRBV7-9 and TRBJ1-1; D possibly corresponds to TRBD1 (6 bases). Per germline, CDR1 SEHNR and CDR2 FQNEAQ (reference sequence). V dropped 5 bases and J dropped 4 bases, with 17 bases sitting between them. The CDR3 runs 15 residues. This CDR3 reads CASSPVRGGGTEAFF. As DNA, the CDR3 is TGTGCCAGCAGCCCTGTCAGGGGTGGTGGCACTGAAGCTTTCTTT.

This clonotype was recorded at least ten times. The rearrangement uses TRBV2 and TRBJ1-5; D remains unclear. From germline, CDR1 is SNHLY and CDR2 FYNNEI. The V gene lost 4 bases and the J gene lost 4 bases, with 11 bases spanning the gap. This CDR3 has 14 residues. The CDR3: CASSGPGGNQPQHF. In DNA form, the CDR3 reads TGTGCCAGCAGTGGTCCGGGAGGGAATCAGCCCCAGCATTTT.

This clonotype was recorded a few times. This rearrangement joins TRBV2 to TRBJ2-2; D may be TRBD1 (6 bases). Between the trimmed V and J ends, which lost 4 bases and 7 bases, there was a span of 7 bases. The CDR3 totals 12 residues. The germline V gene has CDR1 SNHLY and CDR2 FYNNEI. CDR3 protein: CASSADSGELFF. The CDR3 DNA is TGTGCCAGCAGTGCGGACAGCGGGGAGCTGTTTTTT.

The chain recombines TRBV11-2 with TRBJ2-2; possible D gene TRBD2, 6 bases. Germline-derived CDR1 and CDR2 are SGHAT and FQNNGV. The CDR3 contains 17 residues. V was shortened by 0 bases and J by 3 bases, with 14 bases between the two germline ends. CDR3: CASSLDRRGPHTGELFF. The DNA of the CDR3 is TGTGCCAGCAGCTTAGATCGGCGGGGACCTCACACCGGGGAGCTGTTTTTT. Using reference TRBV11-2 and TRBJ2-2 for the parts outside the CDR3, the full variable domain is EAGVAQSPRYKIIEKRQSVAFWCNPISGHATLYWYQQILGQGPKLLIQFQNNGVVDDSQLPKDRFSAERLKGVDSTLKIQPAKLEDSAVYLCASSLDRRGPHTGELFFGEGSRLTVL.

The rearrangement joins TRBV19 to TRBJ2-5; D possibly corresponds to TRBD1 (6 bases). Trimming removed 4 bases from V and 1 base from J, with 22 bases in between. The CDR3 contains 18 residues. Per the germline V gene, CDR1 is LNHDA and CDR2 is SQIVND (reference sequence). The CDR3 coding sequence is TGTGCCAGTAGTAGATTACAGGGTGTGTATCCTTGCCAAGAGACCCAGTACTTC. Its protein product is CASSRLQGVYPCQETQYF.

This clonotype was found a few times. The V gene is TRBV5-1, the J gene TRBJ1-4; a weak D match, TRBD1 (5 bases). CDR3 length equals 14 residues. V was pared by 0 bases and J by 7 bases, with 10 bases between. Germline V gene lookup returns CDR1 SGHRS and CDR2 YFSETQ. The CDR3 nucleotides are TGCGCCAGCAGCTTGGGCAGGGAAGGTGAAAAACTGTTTTTT. It is translated as CASSLGREGEKLFF.

This clonotype was seen a few times. The rearrangement uses TRBV11-2 and TRBJ2-7; possible D gene TRBD1, 6 bases. The CDR3 has 15 amino acids. From germline, CDR1 is SGHAT and CDR2 FQNNGV. V dropped 5 bases and J dropped 2 bases, with 16 bases sitting between them. CDR3 in DNA: TGTGCCAGCAGCCCCTGGACAGAATTCGCCTACGAGCAGTACGTC. This codes for CASSPWTEFAYEQYV.